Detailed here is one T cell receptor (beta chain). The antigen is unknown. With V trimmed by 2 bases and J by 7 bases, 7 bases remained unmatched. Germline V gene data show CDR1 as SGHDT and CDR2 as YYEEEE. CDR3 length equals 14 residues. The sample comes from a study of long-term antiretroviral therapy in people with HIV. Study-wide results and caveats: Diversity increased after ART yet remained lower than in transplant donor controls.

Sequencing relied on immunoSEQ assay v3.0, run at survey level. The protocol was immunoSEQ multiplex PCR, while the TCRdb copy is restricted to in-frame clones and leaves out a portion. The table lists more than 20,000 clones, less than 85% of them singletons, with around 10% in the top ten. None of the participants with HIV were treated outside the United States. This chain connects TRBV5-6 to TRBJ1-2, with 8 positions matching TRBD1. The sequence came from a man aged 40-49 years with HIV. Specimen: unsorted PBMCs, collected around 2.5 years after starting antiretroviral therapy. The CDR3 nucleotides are TGTGCCAGCAGCTTAAACCAGGGGGCGCCTGGCTACACCTTC. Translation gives CASSLNQGAPGYTF.